A selection of T cell receptor beta chains follows, all from one sample in a study of cytomegalovirus exposure and HLA in healthy donors. Assay: immunoSEQ multiplex PCR; the TCRdb copy retains only in-frame clones and omits some. The sample comprises 200,000 to 250,000 clones, around 89% of which are singletons, and roughly 1% rests with the top ten. The sequenced sample consisted of PBMCs. These TCRs come from a woman aged 18-29 years in good health and CMV-seronegative. The CDR3 runs from the conserved cysteine through the conserved F or W. The D gene is left open where the match is weak. The listing skips clone size in some rows; elsewhere it reads once, few, many or a size class.

J gene | D gene | clone size | V gene | CDR3 DNA | CDR3 protein
TRBJ1-1 | TRBD1 | - | TRBV7-9 | TGTGCCAGCAGCGAGGGACAGATGTATACTGAAGCTTTCTTT | CASSEGQMYTEAFF
TRBJ1-5 | - | - | TRBV18 | TGTGCCAGCTCACCAATGTTGACAGACAGAAATCAGCCCCAGCATTTT | CASSPMLTDRNQPQHF
TRBJ2-3 | TRBD2 | - | TRBV4-2 | TGTGCCAGCAGCCGAGGACTAGCTAGCCGCACAGATACGCAGTATTTT | CASSRGLASRTDTQYF
TRBJ2-1 | - | - | TRBV30 | TGTGCCTGGAGTGTTCGGTCCTCCTCCTACAATGAGCAGTTCTTC | CAWSVRSSSYNEQFF
TRBJ1-2 | - | once | TRBV20-1 | TGCAGTCCTGGGGGGGCGACTGGCTACACCTTC | CSPGGATGYTF
TRBJ2-1 | - | - | TRBV19 | TGTGCCAGTAGTATGGGCCACATCAATGAGCAGTTCTTC | CASSMGHINEQFF
TRBJ2-3 | TRBD2 | - | TRBV5-1 | TGCGCCAGCAGCCCCCCTGGGTGGGCGGGAGCAGATACGCAGTATTTT | CASSPPGWAGADTQYF
TRBJ2-1 | TRBD1 | - | TRBV11-2 | TGTGCCAGCAGCAGAGACGGGACAGACTATTACAATGAGCAGTTCTTC | CASSRDGTDYYNEQFF
TRBJ2-4 | TRBD1 | - | TRBV5-1 | TGCGCCAGCAGATTGGATCTCGACAGGGTGTACATTCAGTACTTC | CASRLDLDRVYIQYF
TRBJ2-1 | - | - | TRBV9 | TGTGCCAGCAGCGTAGGTTTGTCGACAGGCCAGCAGTTCTTC | CASSVGLSTGQQFF
TRBJ2-1 | TRBD2 | - | TRBV7-3 | TGTGCCAGCAGCGCGGGACTAGCGGGAGGATCTTTTGACAATGAGCAGTTCTTC | CASSAGLAGGSFDNEQFF
TRBJ1-2 | TRBD1 | - | TRBV15 | TGTGCCACCAGCAGGGATAGGGGGCGGATGGGGTATGGCTACACCTTC | CATSRDRGRMGYGYTF
TRBJ1-1 | - | - | TRBV18 | TGTGCCAGCTCACCTCAGGTGAACACTGAAGCTTTCTTT | CASSPQVNTEAFF
TRBJ1-1 | TRBD1 | - | TRBV9 | TGTGCCAGCAGCCCCGGGACAGGGGTCACTGAAGCTTTCTTT | CASSPGTGVTEAFF
TRBJ2-7 | TRBD2 | few | TRBV4-3 | TGCGCCAGCAGCCAAGATCTCCCGCTAGCGGGGGGCTACGAGCAGTACTTC | CASSQDLPLAGGYEQYF
TRBJ1-2 | - | - | TRBV6-6 | TGTGCCAGCAGTTACTCGACTACTAACTATGGCTACACCTTC | CASSYSTTNYGYTF
TRBJ2-3 | - | - | TRBV9 | TGTGCCAGCAGCGTCGCCCGGGGCACAGATACGCAGTATTTT | CASSVARGTDTQYF
TRBJ1-2 | - | - | TRBV7-2 | TGTGCCAGCAGCCCTCCTACGATGGAGGGGATCCACACCTTC | CASSPPTMEGIHTF
TRBJ2-1 | - | - | TRBV18 | TGTGCCAGCTCATCTAGCGTTACCTCCTACAATGAGCAGTTCTTC | CASSSSVTSYNEQFF
TRBJ1-3 | - | - | TRBV6-5 | TGTGCCAGCAGTTACTCGAACGCCGGGGCTGGAAACACCATATATTTT | CASSYSNAGAGNTIYF
TRBJ2-2 | - | - | TRBV5-1 | TGCGCCAGCAGCTTTGACGGGTCGCCTTGGGCCGGGGAGCTGTTTTTT | CASSFDGSPWAGELFF
TRBJ2-7 | - | few | TRBV13 | TGTGCCAGCAGCTTACTGGGGGAACAGGGTCGGTACGAGCAGTACTTC | CASSLLGEQGRYEQYF
TRBJ1-2 | TRBD1 | - | TRBV19 | TGTGCCAGTAGAGGAGGACAGGGACGTGACTATGGCTACACCTTC | CASRGGQGRDYGYTF
TRBJ2-7 | TRBD2 | - | TRBV10-3 | TGTGCCATCAGTGAGGGGACTAGCGTCTCCTACGAGCAGTACTTC | CAISEGTSVSYEQYF
TRBJ2-1 | - | - | TRBV4-1 | TGCGCCAGCAGCCCCCTGGGGAGCTCCTACAATGAGCAGTTCTTC | CASSPLGSSYNEQFF
TRBJ2-1 | - | - | TRBV2 | TGTGCCAGCCGCGACAGGGGGAGTGGCGGGGGGTACAATGAGCAGTTCTTC | CASRDRGSGGGYNEQFF
TRBJ1-4 | - | - | TRBV5-6 | TGTGCCAGCAGCTTGGTGGGCGAGCTCACGCAAAAACTGTTTTTT | CASSLVGELTQKLFF
TRBJ2-2 | - | - | TRBV13 | TGTGCCAGCAGCTTAGGAGATGGCGGGGGCGGGACCGGGGAGCTGTTTTTT | CASSLGDGGGGTGELFF
TRBJ1-1 | - | - | TRBV6-5 | TGTGCCAGCAGTTTTGGGGGGGCCCGCGACGCCACTGAAGCTTTCTTT | CASSFGGARDATEAFF
TRBJ2-1 | TRBD2 | - | TRBV10-1 | TGCGCCAGCAGCCCTAGCGGGGGGGCATGGCAGTTCTTC | CASSPSGGAWQFF
TRBJ2-3 | TRBD1 | - | TRBV7-2 | TGTGCCAGCAGCACCCCCGGGACAGGGGTAGATACGCAGTATTTT | CASSTPGTGVDTQYF
TRBJ2-2 | - | - | TRBV14 | TGTGCCACACTAGACGCGAACACCGGGGAGCTGTTTTTT | CATLDANTGELFF
TRBJ1-4 | - | - | TRBV7-8 | TGTGCCAGCAGCTTAGTCCAACTGGAAAAACTGTTTTTT | CASSLVQLEKLFF
TRBJ1-2 | TRBD1 | - | TRBV5-6 | TGTGCCAGCAGCGTGGACAGGGATGGCTACACCTTC | CASSVDRDGYTF
TRBJ1-2 | - | - | TRBV13 | TGTGCCAGCAGCTTACGCCAGGTCGGCCAGCACTATGGCTACACCTTC | CASSLRQVGQHYGYTF
TRBJ2-1 | TRBD2 | - | TRBV5-1 | TGCGCCAGCAGCTTGGCGGGGGGGGCAATCAGTGAGCAGTTCTTC | CASSLAGGAISEQFF
TRBJ2-1 | TRBD2 | - | TRBV7-9 | TGTGCCAGCAGCTTAAGCGGGGCCTACAATGAGCAGTTCTTC | CASSLSGAYNEQFF
TRBJ1-1 | - | - | TRBV2 | TGTGCCAGCAGTGGAACACCAGACACTGAAGCTTTCTTT | CASSGTPDTEAFF
TRBJ2-4 | TRBD1 | - | TRBV7-2 | TGTGCCAGCAGTTTTGACAGGGGTATTGGAAACATTCAGTACTTC | CASSFDRGIGNIQYF
TRBJ1-1 | TRBD1 | - | TRBV4-1 | TGCGCCAGCAGACGGACAGGGGGCTTGAACACTGAAGCTTTCTTT | CASRRTGGLNTEAFF
TRBJ1-2 | - | - | TRBV7-6 | TGTGCCAGCAGCTTAGTGGCCGGACAGATCTATGGCTACACCTTC | CASSLVAGQIYGYTF
TRBJ2-1 | - | - | TRBV6-5 | TGTGCCAGCAGTTTCTTTACCTTAGCTGGCGAGCAGTTCTTC | CASSFFTLAGEQFF
TRBJ2-2 | - | - | TRBV7-9 | TGTGCCAGCAGCTTAGGTCGGGACACCGGGGAGCTGTTTTTT | CASSLGRDTGELFF
TRBJ1-2 | TRBD1 | once | TRBV7-8 | TGTGCCAGCAGCTTGCAGGGGGCGTATGGCTACACCTTC | CASSLQGAYGYTF
TRBJ2-7 | TRBD1 | - | TRBV19 | TGTGCCAGTAGTCCCGGGACAGGGGGTTTCTACGAGCAGTACTTC | CASSPGTGGFYEQYF
TRBJ2-7 | TRBD1 | few | TRBV5-6 | TGTGCCAGCAGCTTGAGGACAGGGGGGATAACCTACGAGCAGTACTTC | CASSLRTGGITYEQYF